The 15 T cell receptor beta chains below come from one sample, sequenced in a study of blood T cell repertoires in COVID-19. Sequenced by immunoSEQ multiplex PCR; TCRdb stores in-frame clones only, minus some. The repertoire consists of roughly 100,000 clones, with roughly nine tenths occurring once and the leading ten covering under 20%. The sequencing sample was made of peripheral blood. These receptors originate from a woman at least 80 years old in a cohort sampled during active COVID-19.

This sequence joins TRBV4-1 and TRBJ1-1; D possibly corresponds to TRBD1 (6 bases). There are 15 residues in the CDR3. Germline CDR1 and CDR2: MGHRA and YSYEKL. V lost 1 base and J lost 2, with 11 bases in between. The CDR3 reads CASSQAYRENTEAFF. The CDR3 DNA follows: TGCGCCAGCAGCCAAGCGTACAGGGAAAACACTGAAGCTTTCTTT.

The V call is TRBV11-2, the J call TRBJ2-7; unclear D gene. Trimming took 5 bases from V and 3 from J, leaving 14 bases between them. CDR3 length equals 14 residues. The germline V gene has CDR1 SGHAT and CDR2 FQNNGV. This chain's CDR3 is CASSRGRLGYEQYF. DNA for the CDR3: TGTGCCAGCAGCCGAGGCCGGTTGGGCTACGAGCAGTACTTC.

The DNA of the CDR3 is TGTGCCAGCAGTTCAGCGGGACTAGCGGAAAAGTTTACAGATACGCAGTATTTT. As protein: CASSSAGLAEKFTDTQYF. This sequence joins TRBV27 and TRBJ2-3, with 11 bases lining up with TRBD2. Looked up from germline, CDR1 is MNHEY and CDR2 is SMNVEV (reference sequence). This CDR3 spans 18 amino acids. Germline trimming cut 4 bases from V and 3 bases from J; bases unmatched to any gene: 12.

The CDR3 nucleotides read TGTGCCAGCAGTTTATCGCACAGGGCAACTAATGAAAAACTGTTTTTT. It translates to CASSLSHRATNEKLFF. The V gene is TRBV28, the J gene TRBJ1-4, with TRBD1 as a possible D gene (6 bases). Per the germline V gene, CDR1 is MDHEN and CDR2 is SYDVKM. Deletions cut 1 base from V and 0 bases from J, with 9 bases between. This CDR3 comprises 16 residues. Looking up the rest from reference TRBV28 and TRBJ1-4 gives the full variable domain: DVKVTQSSRYLVKRTGEKVFLECVQDMDHENMFWYRQDPGLGLRLIYFSYDVKMKEKGDIPEGYSVSREKKERFSLILESASTNQTSMYLCASSLSHRATNEKLFFGSGTQLSVL.

The chain couples TRBV7-8 to TRBJ2-1; the match to TRBD2 covers 10 bases. V shed 3 bases and J 5 bases; nucleotides not matched to a gene: 4. There are 15 residues in the CDR3. Germline CDR1 is SGHVS and CDR2 is FQNEAQ. The CDR3, as DNA: TGTGCCAGCAGCTTGGGAGCGGGGGGGAACAATGAGCAGTTCTTC. Translated, it gives CASSLGAGGNNEQFF.

This chain joins TRBV5-5 and TRBJ1-2; D remains unclear. From germline, CDR1 is SGHKS and CDR2 YYEKEE (reference sequence). V was shortened by 2 bases and J by 5 bases, with 10 bases between the two germline ends. The CDR3 extends over 13 amino acids. The CDR3 nucleotides read TGTGCCAGCAGCTTACAGAGAGAGTATGGCTACACCTTC. Translating it yields CASSLQREYGYTF.

The table lists this clone with a count of one. The chain is built from TRBV9 and TRBJ2-1, with 7 bases aligning to TRBD1. The trim removed 0 bases at V and 7 bases at J, leaving 7 bases unmatched. Looked up from germline, CDR1 is SGDLS and CDR2 is YYNGEE. The CDR3 consists of 15 residues. The chain's CDR3 is CASSVATGDGNEQFF. DNA for the CDR3: TGTGCCAGCAGCGTAGCTACAGGGGATGGGAATGAGCAGTTCTTC. The entire variable domain, with the rest obtained from reference TRBV9 and TRBJ2-1, is as follows: DSGVTQTPKHLITATGQRVTLRCSPRSGDLSVYWYQQSLDQGLQFLIQYYNGEERAKGNILERFSAQQFPDLHSELNLSSLELGDSALYFCASSVATGDGNEQFFGPGTRLTVL.

This clone was recorded only once. The genes are TRBV6-5 and TRBJ1-6; no reliable D call. Germline CDR1 is MNHEY and CDR2 is SVGAGI. The CDR3 covers 12 residues. V gave up 2 bases and J gave up 7 bases, with 3 bases separating them. For the CDR3, the DNA is TGTGCCAGCAGTTACCAGAATTCACCCCTCCACTTT. Translation gives CASSYQNSPLHF.

The chain uses TRBV27 and TRBJ2-7, with D tentatively TRBD2 (7 bases). CDR3 length: 14 amino acids. Germline V lookup: CDR1 MNHEY, CDR2 SMNVEV (reference sequence). Trimming removed 5 bases at V and 7 bases at J, with 18 bases between. As DNA, the CDR3 is TGTGCCAGCAGTCCCTGGGGAGGGGGAGGTGAGCAGTACTTC. This translates into CASSPWGGGGEQYF.

CDR3 sequence (DNA): TGTGCCAGCAGTTGGACTAGCGGGGGGGCCTTCCACAATGAGCAGTTCTTC. Residues: CASSWTSGGAFHNEQFF. The chain uses TRBV28 and TRBJ2-1; 15 bases are a match to TRBD2. The CDR3 totals 17 residues. CDR1 is MDHEN, CDR2 SYDVKM, per germline. V was pared by 4 bases and J by 5 bases, with 6 bases of the junction left unmatched.

CDR3 in DNA: TGTGCCAGCAGCCAAAATGGAGCTAGCGGGCAAGAGACCCAGTACTTC. Amino acids: CASSQNGASGQETQYF. The genes are TRBV3-1 (or the pseudogene TRBV3-2) and TRBJ2-5; TRBD2 matches at 8 bases. Per the germline V gene, CDR1 is LGHDT and CDR2 is YNNKEL (reference sequence). The CDR3 runs to 16 residues. With 2 bases clipped from V and 2 bases from J, the junction kept 7 bases outside the gene matches.

The genes are TRBV30 and TRBJ2-5; 9 bases match TRBD1. The CDR3 is made up of 16 amino acids. Germline V gene data show CDR1 as GTSNPN and CDR2 as SVGIG (reference sequence). With 3 bases clipped from V and 0 bases from J, the junction kept 8 bases outside the gene matches. CDR3 sequence (DNA): TGTGCCTGGAGGACACCGGGACAGGGAGACCAAGAGACCCAGTACTTC. As protein: CAWRTPGQGDQETQYF.

V gene TRBV9 combines with J gene TRBJ1-5, with D possibly matching TRBD1 (5 bases). The CDR3 loop spans 14 amino acids. Trimming took off 2 bases at V and 2 bases at J, with 8 bases between the two ends. Germline CDR1 and CDR2: SGDLS and YYNGEE. DNA for the CDR3: TGTGCCAGCAGCGTGGGGGAGGGCAATCAGCCCCAGCATTTT. Translating it yields CASSVGEGNQPQHF.

The V and J genes are TRBV3-1 (or the pseudogene TRBV3-2) and TRBJ1-1; no clear D gene. The CDR3 runs to 14 residues. Germline loops: CDR1 LGHDT, CDR2 YNNKEL (reference sequence). V was clipped by 0 bases and J by 4 bases, with 9 bases between them. The CDR3 nucleotides are TGTGCCAGCAGCCAAGATTCCCCAGTCACTGAAGCTTTCTTT. Translated: CASSQDSPVTEAFF.

This clone was seen once. The gene calls are TRBV7-3 and TRBJ1-4; maybe TRBD1 (5 bases). Germline V gene sequence: CDR1 SGHTA, CDR2 FQGTGA. The CDR3 has 14 residues. Trimming took 3 bases from V and 3 from J, leaving 8 bases between them. CDR3 sequence: CASSFRDPNEKLFF. The CDR3 nucleotides are TGTGCCAGCAGCTTCAGGGATCCTAATGAAAAACTGTTTTTT.